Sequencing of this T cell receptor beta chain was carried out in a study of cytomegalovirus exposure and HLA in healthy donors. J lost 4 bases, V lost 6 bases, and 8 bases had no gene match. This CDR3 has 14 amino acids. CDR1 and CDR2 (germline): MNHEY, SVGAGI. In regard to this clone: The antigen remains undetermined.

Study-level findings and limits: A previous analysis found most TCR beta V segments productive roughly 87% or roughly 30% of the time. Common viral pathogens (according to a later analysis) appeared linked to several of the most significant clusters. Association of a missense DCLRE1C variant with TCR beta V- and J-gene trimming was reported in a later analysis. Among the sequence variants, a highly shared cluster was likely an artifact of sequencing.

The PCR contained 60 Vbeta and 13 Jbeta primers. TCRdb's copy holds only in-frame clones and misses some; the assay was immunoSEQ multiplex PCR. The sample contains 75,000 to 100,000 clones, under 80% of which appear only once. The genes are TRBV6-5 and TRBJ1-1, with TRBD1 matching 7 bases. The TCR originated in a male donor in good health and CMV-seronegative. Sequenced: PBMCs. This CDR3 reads CASSGRGYGTEAFF. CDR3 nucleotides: TGTGCCAGCAGCGGCAGGGGGTACGGCACTGAAGCTTTCTTT.